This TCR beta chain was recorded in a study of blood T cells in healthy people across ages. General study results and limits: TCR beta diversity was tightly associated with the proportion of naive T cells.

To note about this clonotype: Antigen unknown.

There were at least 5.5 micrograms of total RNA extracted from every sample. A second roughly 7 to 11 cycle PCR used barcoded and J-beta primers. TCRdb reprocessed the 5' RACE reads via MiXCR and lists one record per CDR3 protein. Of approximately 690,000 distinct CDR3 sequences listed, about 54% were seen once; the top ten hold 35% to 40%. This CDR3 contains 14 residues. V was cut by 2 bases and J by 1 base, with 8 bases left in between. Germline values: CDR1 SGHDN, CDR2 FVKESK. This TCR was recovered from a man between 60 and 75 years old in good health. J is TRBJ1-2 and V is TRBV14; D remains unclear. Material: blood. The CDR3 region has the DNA TGTGCCAGCAGCCAAAGAACCAATAACTATGGCTACACCTTC. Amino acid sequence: CASSQRTNNYGYTF.